This is a list of T cell receptor beta chains from one sample in a study of T cells in Graves' hyperthyroidism and ophthalmopathy. In TCRdb, the multiplex PCR reads were re-called with MiXCR into one record per CDR3 protein. The sample consists of 600,000 to 900,000 distinct CDR3 sequences, approximately 16% of them appearing once. The sample consisted of blood. The receptors shown here come from a man aged 18 to 29 with Graves' hyperthyroidism. Each CDR3 is given without its conserved first and last residue. The order of the fields is V gene, J gene, CDR3 protein.

TRBV12-3/TRBV12-4	TRBJ2-2	ASSLAVAGELF
TRBV28	TRBJ2-3	ASSSPGLADTQY
TRBV19	TRBJ1-1	ASSMQSSQAF
TRBV2	TRBJ2-1	ASTSALAGGHEQF
TRBV5-8	TRBJ1-3	ASSLGRAPSGNTIY
TRBV27	TRBJ1-1	ASSPLRANEAF
TRBV27	TRBJ1-5	ASSLWLSSNQPQH
TRBV5-6	TRBJ2-3	ASSPRTGFSTDTQY
TRBV11-1	TRBJ2-1	ASSLALGQGRTNDEQF
TRBV6-6	TRBJ1-5	ASSYSSLDQPQH
TRBV11-2	TRBJ2-7	ASSSLAGTFSYEQY
TRBV4-1	TRBJ2-7	ASSQRLSGLASQY
TRBV29-1	TRBJ2-2	SVFTGNGTGELF
TRBV20-1	TRBJ2-5	SARSRGQGLETQY
TRBV4-3	TRBJ1-5	ASSQGGGGQPQH
TRBV27	TRBJ2-1	ASSLSGGFSYNEQF
TRBV24-1	TRBJ2-3	ATSDFRQGDTQY
TRBV6-5	TRBJ2-7	ASSYSPGRNYEQY
TRBV12-3/TRBV12-4	TRBJ1-2	ASSLQGANYGYT
TRBV12-3/TRBV12-4	TRBJ2-3	ASSFSADTQY
TRBV15	TRBJ1-2	ATSRENSVYGYT
TRBV20-1	TRBJ1-4	SARVRGDEKLF
TRBV28	TRBJ1-4	ASSSPELQAGDEKLF
TRBV25-1	TRBJ2-5	ASSKGALQETQY
TRBV20-1	TRBJ1-4	SAAPATALGEKLF
TRBV20-1	TRBJ2-7	SARALDRTSYEQY
TRBV29-1	TRBJ2-3	SVEGPGGTDTQY
TRBV2	TRBJ1-3	ASRRASGARNTIY
TRBV6-1	TRBJ2-1	ASRHRGLAGYNEQF
TRBV2	TRBJ2-1	ASSPAGTGFNEQF
TRBV7-9	TRBJ2-6	ASSSRLAGRANVLT
TRBV28	TRBJ2-2	ASSLIGWVSTGELF
TRBV4-1	TRBJ2-7	ASSQDRGRNYEQY
TRBV12-3/TRBV12-4	TRBJ2-5	ASQRESETQY
TRBV29-1	TRBJ2-7	SVEEGLNAYEQY
TRBV28	TRBJ2-1	ASRTQTSGRAANEQF
TRBV4-1	TRBJ2-7	ASSFRPVDYEQY
TRBV9	TRBJ2-7	ASSAGRGRIYEQY
TRBV4-1	TRBJ2-1	ASSQEAGGYNEQF
TRBV2	TRBJ2-1	ASTGTSGTHEQF
TRBV2	TRBJ2-3	ASSRNVGDTQY
TRBV28	TRBJ2-1	ASSLTSGRANEQF
TRBV28	TRBJ1-4	ASRSASTNEKLF
TRBV11-3	TRBJ1-2	ASSSRAGTYGYT
TRBV28	TRBJ2-7	ASQTGGSYEQY
TRBV9	TRBJ1-1	ASSVASDTEAF
TRBV2	TRBJ1-2	ASRAAPPGYT
TRBV18	TRBJ1-4	ASSPIGNRNEKLF
TRBV10-3	TRBJ1-6	ATRARAGQEDSPLH
TRBV10-3	TRBJ1-3	AISESANTGNTIY
TRBV20-1	TRBJ1-2	SARVGGRDGYT
TRBV29-1	TRBJ1-1	SVPGPGGTEAF
TRBV6-1	TRBJ1-4	ASKTGLANEKLF
TRBV6-8	TRBJ2-3	ASSTAGPHRIGTDTQY
TRBV27	TRBJ1-5	ASSHGQLSNQPQH